A selection of T cell receptor beta chains follows, all from one sample in a study of cytomegalovirus exposure and HLA in healthy donors. The data were produced by immunoSEQ multiplex PCR, yet TCRdb's version contains in-frame clones alone and is incomplete. The data show some 80,000 clones, 78% seen once. The sequencing input was PBMCs. All receptors derive from a man younger than 35 in good health and CMV-seropositive. The conserved cysteine and the conserved F or W are not part of the CDR3 here. Clone size is not always given. Where it is, it says once, few, many or a class for expanded clones.

v_gene,j_gene,abundance,CDR3aa
TRBV4-2,TRBJ1-1,.,ASSQVAMNTEAF
TRBV13,TRBJ2-5,.,ASSLVGAGQETQY
TRBV19,TRBJ1-4,.,ASSIGPAVNEKLF
TRBV27,TRBJ1-5,.,ASNFSLLSLQH
TRBV7-8,TRBJ2-7,.,ASSSPGTNSYEQY
TRBV7-9,TRBJ2-7,.,ASSLEHIFYEQY
TRBV28,TRBJ2-1,.,ASSLWTSGNEQF
TRBV6-1,TRBJ2-2,.,ASSQSTGELF
TRBV5-1,TRBJ2-1,.,ASSLGGASSYNEQF
TRBV28,TRBJ2-7,once,ASSLPGETYEQY
TRBV28,TRBJ1-5,.,ASSLRTGRNQPQH
TRBV14,TRBJ2-2,.,ASSQDGGTAFRELF